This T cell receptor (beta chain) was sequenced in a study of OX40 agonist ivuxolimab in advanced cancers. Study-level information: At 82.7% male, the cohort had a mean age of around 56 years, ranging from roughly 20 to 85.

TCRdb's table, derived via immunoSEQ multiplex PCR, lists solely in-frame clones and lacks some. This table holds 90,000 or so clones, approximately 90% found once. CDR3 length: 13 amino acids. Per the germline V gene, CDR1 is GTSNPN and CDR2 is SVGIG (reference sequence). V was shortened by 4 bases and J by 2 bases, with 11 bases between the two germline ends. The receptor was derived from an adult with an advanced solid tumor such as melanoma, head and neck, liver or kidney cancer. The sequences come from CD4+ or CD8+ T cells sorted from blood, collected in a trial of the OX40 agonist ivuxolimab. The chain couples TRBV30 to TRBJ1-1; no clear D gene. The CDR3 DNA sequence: TGTGCCTGGACAGTTGGCCCTAACACTGAAGCTTTCTTT. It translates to CAWTVGPNTEAFF. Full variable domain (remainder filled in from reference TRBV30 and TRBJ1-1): SQTIHQWPATLVQPVGSPLSLECTVEGTSNPNLYWYRQAAGRGLQLLFYSVGIGQISSEVPQNLSASRPQDRQFILSSKKLLLSDSGFYLCAWTVGPNTEAFFGQGTRLTVV.